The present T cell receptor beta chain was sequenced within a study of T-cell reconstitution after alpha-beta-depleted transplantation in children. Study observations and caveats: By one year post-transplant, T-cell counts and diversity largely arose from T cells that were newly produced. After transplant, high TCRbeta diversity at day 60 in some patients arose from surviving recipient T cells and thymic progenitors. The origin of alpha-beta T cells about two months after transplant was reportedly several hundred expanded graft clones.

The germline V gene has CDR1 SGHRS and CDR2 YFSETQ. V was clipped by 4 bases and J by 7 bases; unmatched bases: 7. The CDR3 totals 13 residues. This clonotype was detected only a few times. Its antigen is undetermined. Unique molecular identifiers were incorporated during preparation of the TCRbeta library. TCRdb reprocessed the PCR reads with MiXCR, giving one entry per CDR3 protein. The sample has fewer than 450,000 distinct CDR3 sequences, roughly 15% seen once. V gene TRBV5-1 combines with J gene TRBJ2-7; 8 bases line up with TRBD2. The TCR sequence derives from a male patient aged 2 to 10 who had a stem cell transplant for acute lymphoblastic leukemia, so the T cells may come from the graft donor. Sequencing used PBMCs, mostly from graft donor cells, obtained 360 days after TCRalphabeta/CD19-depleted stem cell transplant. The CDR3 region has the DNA TGCGCCAGCAGCCCGACTAGCGCGAGGGAGCAGTACTTC. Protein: CASSPTSAREQYF.